This T cell receptor beta chain was captured in a study of CD8+ T cells in alopecia areata. Treatment noted: oral pan-JAK inhibitor, 5-10 mg twice daily. The sequencing template was cDNA reverse transcribed from extracted RNA. Clones were sequenced by immunoSEQ multiplex PCR, and TCRdb holds only the in-frame ones, with some missing. Of fewer than 150,000 clones in the sample, roughly four fifths are singletons; the top ten hold about 25%. Sequenced material: CD8+ T cells sorted from blood, taken at week 4, from a patient treated with tofacitinib. This clonotype was obtained from a human donor with alopecia areata.

The CDR3 is CASSLSGARRDTQYF. Written as DNA, the CDR3 is TGTGCCAGCAGCTTGTCCGGGGCACGCCGAGATACGCAGTATTTT. The chain is built from TRBV7-9 and TRBJ2-3; either TRBD1 or TRBD2 may supply D (5 bases each). The V end was cut by 3 bases, the J end by 5 bases, with 15 bases between. There are 15 residues in the CDR3. Germline CDR1 and CDR2: SEHNR and FQNEAQ (reference sequence).